A single sample is the source of the 15 T cell receptor beta chains below, sequenced in a study of blood T cells in healthy people across ages. A sample-barcoded 5' primer and a J-beta primer mix were used in a second PCR of roughly 7 to 11 cycles. TCRdb re-analysed the 5' RACE reads in MiXCR, keeping a single row per CDR3 protein. Found here are 1.8 million or so distinct CDR3 sequences, approximately 39% of them singletons; the top ten hold under 25%. Sequenced input: blood. The receptor source for this set is a human donor in good health.

This clonotype was detected many times. The CDR3 reads CASSGPWETQYF. The DNA of the CDR3 is TGTGCCAGCAGTGGGCCGTGGGAGACCCAGTACTTC. V gene TRBV6-5 combines with J gene TRBJ2-5; no firm D call. The length of the CDR3 is 12 residues. Germline CDR1 and CDR2: MNHEY and SVGAGI. Trimming removed 5 bases from V and 5 bases from J, with 9 bases in between.

This clonotype turned up a few times. The J gene is TRBJ1-2, the V gene TRBV29-1, with a tentative D call TRBD1 (6 bases). V lost 6 bases and J lost 2, with 16 bases in between. Germline values: CDR1 SQVTM, CDR2 ANQGSEA. This CDR3 is built from 14 residues. The CDR3: CSVTPGQLNYGYTF. The CDR3 DNA reads TGCAGCGTCACCCCGGGACAACTAAACTATGGCTACACCTTC.

This clonotype was seen repeatedly, ten times or more. The chain is built from TRBV5-5 and TRBJ2-4; a possible D gene is TRBD1 (6 bases). Germline lookup yields CDR1 SGHKS and CDR2 YYEKEE (reference sequence). V was trimmed by 4 bases and J by 9 bases, leaving 23 bases between them. CDR3 length: 16 amino acids. The CDR3 region is CASSVLPGESLGIQYF. The CDR3 bases are TGTGCCAGCAGCGTGTTGCCAGGGGAATCTTTGGGCATTCAGTACTTC.

The gene calls are TRBV2 and TRBJ2-4; maybe TRBD1 (6 bases). With 6 bases removed from V and 0 bases from J, the gap between germline ends came to 21 bases. The CDR3 sequence is 18 residues long. CDR1 and CDR2 from the germline V gene are SNHLY and FYNNEI. As DNA, the CDR3 is TGTGCCAGCAGCCCGGGACACCGAAGGCGCATAGCCAAAAACATTCAGTACTTC. Amino acids: CASSPGHRRRIAKNIQYF.

The gene calls are TRBV7-2 and TRBJ1-4; 7 bases line up with TRBD1. V trimming: 5 bases; J trimming: 5 bases; junction bases outside the gene matches: 5. Germline CDR1 reads SGHTA; CDR2 reads FQGNSA. This CDR3 has 14 residues. In DNA form, the CDR3 reads TGTGCCAGCAGCCCGGACAGGATAAATGAAAAACTGTTTTTT. Protein product: CASSPDRINEKLFF.

Only a few counts were recorded for this clonotype. The V gene is TRBV6-1, the J gene TRBJ2-5; the D gene is possibly TRBD1 (6 bases). The length of the CDR3 is 15 residues. Looked up from germline, CDR1 is MNHNS and CDR2 is SASEGT. The V gene lost 3 bases and the J gene lost 4 bases, with 15 bases spanning the gap. The CDR3 reads CASSDQGQAIETQYF. As DNA, the CDR3 is TGTGCCAGCAGTGACCAGGGGCAAGCGATAGAGACCCAGTACTTC.

V is TRBV4-3 and J is TRBJ2-3, with a tentative D call TRBD1 (6 bases). Germline V gene lookup returns CDR1 LGHNA and CDR2 YSLEER. The V and J ends lost 0 bases and 1 base respectively, with 11 bases between them. The CDR3 consists of 16 residues. In DNA, the CDR3 is TGCGCCAGCAGCCAAGAGGGGTACAGGGGCACAGATACGCAGTATTTT. Encoded protein: CASSQEGYRGTDTQYF.

This clonotype was counted only a few times. The chain links TRBV11-2 to TRBJ2-5; TRBD2 might be the D (7 bases). CDR1 is SGHAT, CDR2 FQNNGV, per germline. Between the trimmed V and J ends, which lost 5 bases and 3 bases, there was a span of 16 bases. The CDR3 contains 15 residues. This chain's CDR3 is CASSARGGREETQYF. The CDR3 DNA follows: TGTGCCAGCAGCGCCAGGGGAGGGAGGGAAGAGACCCAGTACTTC.

This sequence joins TRBV5-1 and TRBJ2-5; TRBD2 matches 7 bases. The CDR3 is 15 residues long. V dropped 0 bases and J dropped 5; count of bases not matched to a gene: 7. CDR1 and CDR2 (germline): SGHRS, YFSETQ. CDR3 residues: CASSLVASGKETQYF. The CDR3 DNA reads TGCGCCAGCAGCTTGGTGGCTAGCGGCAAGGAGACCCAGTACTTC.

The rearrangement uses TRBV20-1 and TRBJ1-1; D remains ambiguous. V lost 7 bases to trimming and J lost 5 bases, with 11 bases between them. Germline V gene sequence: CDR1 DFQATT, CDR2 SNEGSKA (reference sequence). The length of the CDR3 is 11 residues. The CDR3 DNA is TGCAGTGTTGGGGTTCGAACTGAAGCTTTCTTT. Amino acid sequence: CSVGVRTEAFF.

The chain uses TRBV20-1 and TRBJ2-7, with D perhaps assigned TRBD1 or TRBD2 (5 bases each). The CDR3 sequence is 14 residues long. Trimming removed 0 bases from V and 3 bases from J, with 12 bases in between. Germline lookup yields CDR1 DFQATT and CDR2 SNEGSKA (reference sequence). The CDR3 bases are TGCAGTGCTAGAGATGGGGGACGGGACTACGAGCAGTACTTC. Its translation: CSARDGGRDYEQYF.

This clonotype was counted a few times. This chain connects TRBV10-3 to TRBJ2-7, with 8 nucleotides matching TRBD1. The CDR3 has 16 amino acids. The junction had 7 bases not matched to a gene; V was cut back by 0 bases and J by 3 bases. Germline V gene data show CDR1 as ENHRY and CDR2 as SYGVKD. DNA for the CDR3: TGTGCCATCAGTGAGTCTCCCGGGACAGGATACTACGAGCAGTACTTC. Translated: CAISESPGTGYYEQYF.

This clonotype was seen just once. The chain uses TRBV28 and TRBJ2-7, with a tentative D call TRBD1 (6 bases). V dropped 4 bases and J dropped 2 bases, with 21 bases sitting between them. This CDR3 has 17 amino acids. Germline CDR1 and CDR2: MDHEN and SYDVKM. Written as DNA, the CDR3 is TGTGCCAGCAGTTCCACACCAAAACAGGGATCCCCCTACGAGCAGTACTTC. As protein: CASSSTPKQGSPYEQYF.

This clonotype was counted a few times. The chain employs TRBV18 and TRBJ2-1; D not resolved. There are 14 residues in the CDR3. The V end lost 0 bases, the J end lost 4 bases, and 7 bases lay between the germline ends. Germline V lookup: CDR1 KGHSH, CDR2 LQKENI. CDR3 DNA: TGTGCCAGCTCACCACCGGGATTGTACAATGAGCAGTTCTTC. The encoded protein is CASSPPGLYNEQFF.

The rearrangement uses TRBV6-6 and TRBJ2-5; 11 bases match TRBD1. Unmatched junction bases numbered 4, after V lost 4 bases and J lost 3 bases. The CDR3 loop spans 15 amino acids. Germline loops: CDR1 MNHNY, CDR2 SVGAGI (reference sequence). CDR3 residues: CASSFGTGGKETQYF. The CDR3 DNA reads TGTGCCAGCAGTTTCGGGACAGGGGGTAAAGAGACCCAGTACTTC.